The T cell receptor (beta chain) described here comes from a study of T cell responses to AZD1222 COVID-19 vaccine. Study observations and caveats: Spike was spanned by vaccine-associated CD4 TCRs, which were dominant at 160-218 and 743-854. Spike-specific TCR breadth and depth both grew after two AZD1222 doses. Just a handful of people given AZD1222 tested seropositive at baseline. Most donors were white British, females outnumbered males, and clonal diversity was possibly underestimated.

Points on this clone: Its antigen is currently unknown.

This CDR3 has 14 residues. Losses at the gene ends were 5 bases for V and 2 bases for J; bases not matched to a gene: 5. Germline loops: CDR1 SGHRS, CDR2 YFSETQ. Sequencing used immunoSEQ multiplex PCR; TCRdb keeps in-frame clones, though not all of them. The top ten clones hold around 2.6% of a sample with some 170,000 clones, around 90% of them seen once. The sequencing used peripheral blood, collected on day 0 of AZD1222 vaccination. V gene TRBV5-1 combines with J gene TRBJ2-3; 7 bases are a match to TRBD2. This sequence originates from an adult in good health. The DNA of the CDR3 is TGCGCCAGCAGTCGGAGCGGGAACACAGATACGCAGTATTTT. It is translated as CASSRSGNTDTQYF.